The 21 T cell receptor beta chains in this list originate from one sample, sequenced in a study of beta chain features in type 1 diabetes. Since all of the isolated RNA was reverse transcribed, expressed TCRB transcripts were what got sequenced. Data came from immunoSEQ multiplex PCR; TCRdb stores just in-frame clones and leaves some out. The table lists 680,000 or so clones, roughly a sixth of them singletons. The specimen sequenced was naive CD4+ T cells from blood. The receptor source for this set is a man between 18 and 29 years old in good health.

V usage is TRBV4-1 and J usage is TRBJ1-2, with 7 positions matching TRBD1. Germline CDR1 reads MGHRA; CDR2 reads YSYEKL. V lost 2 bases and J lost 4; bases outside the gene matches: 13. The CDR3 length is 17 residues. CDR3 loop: CASSQPIGPRQGYGYTF. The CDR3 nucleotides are TGCGCCAGCAGCCAACCCATAGGTCCCAGACAGGGCTATGGCTACACCTTC.

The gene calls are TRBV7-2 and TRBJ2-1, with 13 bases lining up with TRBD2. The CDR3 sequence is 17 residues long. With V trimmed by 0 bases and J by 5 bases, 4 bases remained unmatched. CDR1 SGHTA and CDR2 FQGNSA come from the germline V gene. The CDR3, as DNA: TGTGCCAGCAGCTTAGCTTACGGGACTAGCGGGAACAATGAGCAGTTCTTC. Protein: CASSLAYGTSGNNEQFF. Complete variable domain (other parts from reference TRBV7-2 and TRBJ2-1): GAGVSQSPSNKVTEKGKDVELRCDPISGHTALYWYRQSLGQGLEFLIYFQGNSAPDKSGLPSDRFSAERTGGSVSTLTIQRTQQEDSAVYLCASSLAYGTSGNNEQFFGPGTRLTVL.

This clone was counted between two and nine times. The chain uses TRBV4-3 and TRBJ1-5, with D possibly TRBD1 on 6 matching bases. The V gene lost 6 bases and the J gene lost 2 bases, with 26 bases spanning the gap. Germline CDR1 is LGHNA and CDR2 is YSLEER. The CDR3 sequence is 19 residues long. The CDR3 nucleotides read TGCGCCAGCAGACAATCCAACATAGGGGGGAATGCGGGCAATCAGCCCCAGCATTTT. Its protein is CASRQSNIGGNAGNQPQHF.

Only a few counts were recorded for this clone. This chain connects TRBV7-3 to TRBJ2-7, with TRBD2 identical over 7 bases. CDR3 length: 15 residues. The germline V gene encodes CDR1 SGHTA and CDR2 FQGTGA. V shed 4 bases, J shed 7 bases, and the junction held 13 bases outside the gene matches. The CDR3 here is CASSSGAGLKTEQYF. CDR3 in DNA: TGTGCCAGCAGCTCCGGAGCGGGACTGAAAACGGAGCAGTACTTC.

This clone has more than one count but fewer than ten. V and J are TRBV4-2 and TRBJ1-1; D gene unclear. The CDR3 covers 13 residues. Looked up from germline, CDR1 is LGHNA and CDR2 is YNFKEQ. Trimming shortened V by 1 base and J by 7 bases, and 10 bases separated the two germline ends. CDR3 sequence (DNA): TGTGCCAGCAGCCAAGTTGAAGGCTTTGAAGCTTTCTTT. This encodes CASSQVEGFEAFF.

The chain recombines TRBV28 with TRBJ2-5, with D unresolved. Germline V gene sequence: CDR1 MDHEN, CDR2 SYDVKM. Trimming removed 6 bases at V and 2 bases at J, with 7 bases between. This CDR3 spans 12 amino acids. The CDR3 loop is CASRVNQETQYF. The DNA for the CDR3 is TGTGCCAGCAGGGTGAATCAAGAGACCCAGTACTTC. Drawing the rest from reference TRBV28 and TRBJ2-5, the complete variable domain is DVKVTQSSRYLVKRTGEKVFLECVQDMDHENMFWYRQDPGLGLRLIYFSYDVKMKEKGDIPEGYSVSREKKERFSLILESASTNQTSMYLCASRVNQETQYFGPGTRLLVL.

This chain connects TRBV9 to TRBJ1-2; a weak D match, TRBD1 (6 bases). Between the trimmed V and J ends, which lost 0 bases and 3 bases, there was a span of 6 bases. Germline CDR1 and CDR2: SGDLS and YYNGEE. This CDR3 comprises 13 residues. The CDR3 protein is CASSVGTDYGYTF. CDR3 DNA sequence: TGTGCCAGCAGCGTAGGGACAGACTATGGCTACACCTTC.

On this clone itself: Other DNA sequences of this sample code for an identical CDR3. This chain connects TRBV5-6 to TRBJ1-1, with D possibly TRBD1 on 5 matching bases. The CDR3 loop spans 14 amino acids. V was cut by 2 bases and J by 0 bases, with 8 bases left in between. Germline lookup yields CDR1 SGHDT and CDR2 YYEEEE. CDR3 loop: CASSFGTVNTEAFF. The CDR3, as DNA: TGTGCCAGCAGCTTCGGGACGGTGAACACTGAAGCTTTCTTT.

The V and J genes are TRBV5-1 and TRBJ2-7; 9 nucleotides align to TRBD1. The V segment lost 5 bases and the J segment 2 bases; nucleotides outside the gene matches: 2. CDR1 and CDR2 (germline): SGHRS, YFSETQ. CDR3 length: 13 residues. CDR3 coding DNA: TGCGCCAGCAGTGGGACAGGGCCCTACGAGCAGTACTTC. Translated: CASSGTGPYEQYF.

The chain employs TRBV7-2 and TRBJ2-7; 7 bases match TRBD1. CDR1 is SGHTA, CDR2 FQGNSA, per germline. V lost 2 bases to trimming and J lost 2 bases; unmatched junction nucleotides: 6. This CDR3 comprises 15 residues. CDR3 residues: CASSLLRDSAYEQYF. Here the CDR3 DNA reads TGTGCCAGCAGCTTACTCCGGGACAGCGCCTACGAGCAGTACTTC.

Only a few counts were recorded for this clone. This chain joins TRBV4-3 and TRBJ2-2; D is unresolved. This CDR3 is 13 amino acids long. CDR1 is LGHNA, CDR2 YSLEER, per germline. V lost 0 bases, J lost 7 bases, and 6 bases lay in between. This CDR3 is CASSQDPYGELFF. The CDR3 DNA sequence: TGCGCCAGCAGCCAAGATCCGTACGGGGAGCTGTTTTTT.

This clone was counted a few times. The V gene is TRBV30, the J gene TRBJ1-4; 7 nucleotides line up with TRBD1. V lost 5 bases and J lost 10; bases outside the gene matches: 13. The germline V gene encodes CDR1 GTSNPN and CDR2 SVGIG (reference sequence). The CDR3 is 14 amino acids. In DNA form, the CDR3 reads TGTGCCTGGCAACTCTCCGGGACAGCAAGAAAACTGTTTTTT. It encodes CAWQLSGTARKLFF.

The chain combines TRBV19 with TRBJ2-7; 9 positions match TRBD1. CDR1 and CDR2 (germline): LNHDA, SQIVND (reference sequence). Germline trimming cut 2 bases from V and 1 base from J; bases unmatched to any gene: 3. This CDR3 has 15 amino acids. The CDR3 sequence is CASSIPGTGSYEQYF. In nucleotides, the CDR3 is TGTGCCAGTAGTATACCGGGGACAGGGTCCTACGAGCAGTACTTC.

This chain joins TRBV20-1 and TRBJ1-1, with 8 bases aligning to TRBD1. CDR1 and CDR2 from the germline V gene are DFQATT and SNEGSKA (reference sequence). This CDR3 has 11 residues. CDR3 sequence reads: CRLQGGTEAFF. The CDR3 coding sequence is TGCAGACTACAGGGGGGGACTGAAGCTTTCTTT.

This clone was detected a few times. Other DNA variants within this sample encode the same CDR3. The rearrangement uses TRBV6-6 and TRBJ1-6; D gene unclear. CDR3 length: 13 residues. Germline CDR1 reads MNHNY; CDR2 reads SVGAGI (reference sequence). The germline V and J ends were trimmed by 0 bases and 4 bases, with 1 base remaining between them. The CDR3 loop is CASSYSYNSPLHF. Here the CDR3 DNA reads TGTGCCAGCAGTTACTCGTATAATTCACCCCTCCACTTT.

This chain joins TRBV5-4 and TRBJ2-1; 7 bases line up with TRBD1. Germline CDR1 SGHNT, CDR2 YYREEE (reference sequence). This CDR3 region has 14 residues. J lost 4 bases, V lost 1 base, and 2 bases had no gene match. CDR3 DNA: TGTGCCAGCAGCTTGAACAGGGGATACAATGAGCAGTTCTTC. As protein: CASSLNRGYNEQFF.

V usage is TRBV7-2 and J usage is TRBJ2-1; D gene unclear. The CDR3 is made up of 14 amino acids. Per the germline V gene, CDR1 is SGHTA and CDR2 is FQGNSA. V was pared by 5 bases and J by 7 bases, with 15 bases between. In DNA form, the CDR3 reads TGTGCCAGCAGCCGACAAGTAGGTCAAAATGAGCAGTTCTTC. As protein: CASSRQVGQNEQFF.

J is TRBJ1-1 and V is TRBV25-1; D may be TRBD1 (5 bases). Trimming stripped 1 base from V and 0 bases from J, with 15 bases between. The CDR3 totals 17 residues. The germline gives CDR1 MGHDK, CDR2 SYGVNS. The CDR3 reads CASSELGPTVLNTEAFF. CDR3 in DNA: TGTGCCAGCAGTGAATTGGGACCGACTGTCCTGAACACTGAAGCTTTCTTT.

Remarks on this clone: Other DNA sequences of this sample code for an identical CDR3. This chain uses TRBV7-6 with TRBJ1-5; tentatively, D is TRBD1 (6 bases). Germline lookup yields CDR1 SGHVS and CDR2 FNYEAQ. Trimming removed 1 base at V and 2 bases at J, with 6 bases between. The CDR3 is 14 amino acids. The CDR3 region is CASSLGTGNQPQHF. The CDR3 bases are TGTGCCAGCAGCTTAGGGACAGGCAATCAGCCCCAGCATTTT.

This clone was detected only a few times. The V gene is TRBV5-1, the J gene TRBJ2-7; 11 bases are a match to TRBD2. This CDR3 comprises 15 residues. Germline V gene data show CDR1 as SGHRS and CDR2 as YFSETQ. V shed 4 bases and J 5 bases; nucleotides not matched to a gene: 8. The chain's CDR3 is CASSQTSGSWNEQYF. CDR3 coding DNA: TGCGCCAGCAGCCAAACTAGCGGGAGTTGGAACGAGCAGTACTTC. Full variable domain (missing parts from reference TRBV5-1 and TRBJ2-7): KAGVTQTPRYLIKTRGQQVTLSCSPISGHRSVSWYQQTPGQGLQFLFEYFSETQRNKGNFPGRFSGRQFSNSRSEMNVSTLELGDSALYLCASSQTSGSWNEQYFGPGTRLTVT.

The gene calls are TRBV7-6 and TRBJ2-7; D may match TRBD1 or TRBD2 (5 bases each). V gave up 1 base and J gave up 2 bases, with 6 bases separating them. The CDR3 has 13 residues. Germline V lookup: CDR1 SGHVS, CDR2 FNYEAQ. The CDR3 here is CASSLGDPYEQYF. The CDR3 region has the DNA TGTGCCAGCAGCTTAGGGGACCCCTACGAGCAGTACTTC. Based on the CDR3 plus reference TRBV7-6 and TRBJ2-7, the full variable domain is GAGVSQSPRYKVTKRGQDVALRCDPISGHVSLYWYRQALGQGPEFLTYFNYEAQQDKSGLPNDRFSAERPEGSISTLTIQRTEQRDSAMYRCASSLGDPYEQYFGPGTRLTVT.